This T cell receptor beta chain was captured by sequencing in a study of cytomegalovirus exposure and HLA in healthy donors. A single count supports this clone. The study ran its PCR with 60 Vbeta and 13 Jbeta primers. Some clones are missing from TCRdb's copy, which holds only in-frame ones; the method was immunoSEQ multiplex PCR. The sample lists about 210,000 clones, about four fifths occurring once. The CDR3 is 16 residues long. Per the germline V gene, CDR1 is MNHEY and CDR2 is SVGAGI. V lost 0 bases, J lost 3 bases, and 7 bases stayed unmatched. This rearrangement joins TRBV6-5 to TRBJ2-7; 8 nucleotides line up with TRBD1. The sequenced sample consisted of PBMCs. This clonotype originated in a woman in her forties or fifties in good health and CMV-seropositive. This chain's CDR3 is CASSYSNDRGVYEQYF. The CDR3 DNA follows: TGTGCCAGCAGTTACTCGAATGACAGGGGTGTCTACGAGCAGTACTTC.